Many counts were recorded for the clone carrying this T cell receptor beta chain. What it binds is not known. Axillary draining lymph nodes of breast cancer patients supplied the node samples. Trimming cost V 6 bases and J 6 bases, with 10 bases left between them. Germline loops: CDR1 SNHLY, CDR2 FYNNEI. The CDR3 runs to 12 residues. This record comes from a study of breast tumors, draining lymph nodes, adjacent tissues. Notes on the study in general: Compared with basal-like, luminal-like tumors shared significantly more repertoire with nontumor tissue. That most tumor T cells come from lymph nodes remained unproven. Compared with lymph nodes, tumors were less diverse; compared with nontumor tissue, more. Most tumor T cells seemingly derive from lymph node, then expand in tumor.

TCRdb used MiXCR to reprocess the multiplex PCR reads, holding one entry per CDR3 protein. The sample carries 190,000 or so distinct CDR3 sequences, roughly 31% recorded once. The sequence was obtained from a female donor with breast cancer. Some clones in this sample may be carry-over from other donors' samples. Sequencing input: axillary lymph node tissue. The J gene is TRBJ2-3, the V gene TRBV2; maybe TRBD2 (6 bases). CDR3 nucleotide sequence: TGTGCCAGCAGGGGGGGATCTGATACGCAGTATTTT. Residues: CASRGGSDTQYF.